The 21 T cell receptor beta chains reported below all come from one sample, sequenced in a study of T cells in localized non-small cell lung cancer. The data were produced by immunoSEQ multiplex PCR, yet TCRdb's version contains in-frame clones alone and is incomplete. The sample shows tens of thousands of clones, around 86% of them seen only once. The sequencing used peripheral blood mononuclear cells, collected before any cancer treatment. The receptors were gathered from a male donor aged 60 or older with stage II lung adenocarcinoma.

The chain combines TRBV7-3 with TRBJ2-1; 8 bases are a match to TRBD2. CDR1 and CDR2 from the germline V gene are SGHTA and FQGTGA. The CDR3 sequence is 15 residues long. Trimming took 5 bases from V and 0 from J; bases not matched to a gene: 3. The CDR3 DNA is TGTGCCAGCAGCCCCGGGGGGGTCTCCTACAATGAGCAGTTCTTC. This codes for CASSPGGVSYNEQFF. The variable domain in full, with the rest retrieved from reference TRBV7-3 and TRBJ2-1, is GAGVSQTPSNKVTEKGKYVELRCDPISGHTALYWYRQSLGQGPEFLIYFQGTGAADDSGLPNDRFFAVRPEGSVSTLKIQRTERGDSAVYLCASSPGGVSYNEQFFGPGTRLTVL.

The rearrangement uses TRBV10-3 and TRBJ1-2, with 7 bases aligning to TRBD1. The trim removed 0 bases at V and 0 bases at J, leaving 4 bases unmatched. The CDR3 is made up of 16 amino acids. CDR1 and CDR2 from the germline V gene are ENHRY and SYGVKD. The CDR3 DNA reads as TGTGCCATCAGTGAGTCGACGACAGGGCCTAACTATGGCTACACCTTC. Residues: CAISESTTGPNYGYTF.

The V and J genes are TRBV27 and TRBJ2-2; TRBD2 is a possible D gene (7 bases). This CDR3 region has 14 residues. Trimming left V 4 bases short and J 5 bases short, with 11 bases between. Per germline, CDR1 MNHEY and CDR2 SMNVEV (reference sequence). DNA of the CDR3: TGTGCCAGCAGTTGGCGGGGGCGGACCGGGGAGCTGTTTTTT. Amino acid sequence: CASSWRGRTGELFF.

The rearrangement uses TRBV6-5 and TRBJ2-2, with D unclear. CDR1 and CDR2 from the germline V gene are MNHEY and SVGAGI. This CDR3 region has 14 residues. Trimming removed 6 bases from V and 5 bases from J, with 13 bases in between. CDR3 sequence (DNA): TGTGCCAGCAGGCCCCCAAGGGCAACCGGGGAGCTGTTTTTT. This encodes CASRPPRATGELFF.

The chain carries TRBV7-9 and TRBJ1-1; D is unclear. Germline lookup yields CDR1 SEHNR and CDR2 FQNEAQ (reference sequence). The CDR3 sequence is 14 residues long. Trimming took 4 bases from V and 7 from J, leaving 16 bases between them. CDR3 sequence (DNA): TGTGCCAGCAGCTCCGGACGCAGCCGCAATGAAGCTTTCTTT. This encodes CASSSGRSRNEAFF. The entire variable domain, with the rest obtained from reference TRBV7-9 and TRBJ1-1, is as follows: DTGVSQNPRHKITKRGQNVTFRCDPISEHNRLYWYRQTLGQGPEFLTYFQNEAQLEKSRLLSDRFSAERPKGSFSTLEIQRTEQGDSAMYLCASSSGRSRNEAFFGQGTRLTVV.

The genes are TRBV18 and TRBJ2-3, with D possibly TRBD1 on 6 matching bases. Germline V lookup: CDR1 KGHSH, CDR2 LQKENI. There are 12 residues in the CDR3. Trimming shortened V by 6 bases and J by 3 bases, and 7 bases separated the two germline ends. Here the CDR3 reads CASSTGTDTQYF. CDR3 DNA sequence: TGTGCCAGCTCCACAGGGACAGATACGCAGTATTTT.

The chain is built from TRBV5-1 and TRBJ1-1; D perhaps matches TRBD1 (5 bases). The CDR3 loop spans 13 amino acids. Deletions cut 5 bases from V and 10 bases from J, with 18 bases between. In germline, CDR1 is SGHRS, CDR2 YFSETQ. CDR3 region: CASRKPEDIVAFF. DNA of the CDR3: TGCGCCAGCAGAAAACCGGAGGACATCGTAGCTTTCTTT.

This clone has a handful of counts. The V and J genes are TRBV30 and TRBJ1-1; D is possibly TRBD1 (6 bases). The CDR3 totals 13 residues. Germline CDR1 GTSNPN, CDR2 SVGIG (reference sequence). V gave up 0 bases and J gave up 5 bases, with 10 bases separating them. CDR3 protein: CAWSVHRDTEAFF. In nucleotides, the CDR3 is TGTGCCTGGAGTGTGCACAGGGATACTGAAGCTTTCTTT.

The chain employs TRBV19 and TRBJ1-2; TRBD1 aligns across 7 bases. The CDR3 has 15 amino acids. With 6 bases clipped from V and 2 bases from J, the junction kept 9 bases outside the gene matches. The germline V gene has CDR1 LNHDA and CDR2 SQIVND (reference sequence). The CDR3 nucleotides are TGTGCCAGTAGCCGATCCACAGGGGTAAACTATGGCTACACCTTC. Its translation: CASSRSTGVNYGYTF. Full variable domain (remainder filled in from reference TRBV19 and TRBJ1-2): DGGITQSPKYLFRKEGQNVTLSCEQNLNHDAMYWYRQDPGQGLRLIYYSQIVNDFQKGDIAEGYSVSREKKESFPLTVTSAQKNPTAFYLCASSRSTGVNYGYTFGSGTRLTVV.

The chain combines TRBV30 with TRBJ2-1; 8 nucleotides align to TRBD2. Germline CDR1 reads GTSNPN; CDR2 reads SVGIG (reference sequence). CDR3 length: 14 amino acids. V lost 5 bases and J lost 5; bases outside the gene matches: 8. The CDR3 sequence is CAWVAGPLDNEQFF. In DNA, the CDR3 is TGTGCCTGGGTAGCGGGGCCACTGGACAATGAGCAGTTCTTC.

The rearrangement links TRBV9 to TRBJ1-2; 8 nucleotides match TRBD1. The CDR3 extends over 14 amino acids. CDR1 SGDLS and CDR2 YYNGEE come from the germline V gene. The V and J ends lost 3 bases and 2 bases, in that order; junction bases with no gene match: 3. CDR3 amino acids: CASSGRTGNYGYTF. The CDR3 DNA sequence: TGTGCCAGCAGCGGACGGACAGGGAACTATGGCTACACCTTC. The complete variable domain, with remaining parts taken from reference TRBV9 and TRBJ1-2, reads DSGVTQTPKHLITATGQRVTLRCSPRSGDLSVYWYQQSLDQGLQFLIQYYNGEERAKGNILERFSAQQFPDLHSELNLSSLELGDSALYFCASSGRTGNYGYTFGSGTRLTVV.

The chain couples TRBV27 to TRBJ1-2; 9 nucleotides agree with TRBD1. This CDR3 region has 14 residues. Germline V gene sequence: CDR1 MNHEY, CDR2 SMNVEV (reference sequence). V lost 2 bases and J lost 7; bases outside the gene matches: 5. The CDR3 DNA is TGTGCCAGCAGTTTAATACAGGGGGCGGTTGGCTACACCTTC. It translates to CASSLIQGAVGYTF.

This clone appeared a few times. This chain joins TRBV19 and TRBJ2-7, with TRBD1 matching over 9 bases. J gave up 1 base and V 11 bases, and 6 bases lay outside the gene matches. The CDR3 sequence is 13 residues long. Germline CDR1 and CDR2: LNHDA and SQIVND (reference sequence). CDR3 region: CASAGTGSYEQYF. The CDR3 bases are TGTGCCTCCGCCGGGACAGGGTCCTACGAGCAGTACTTC. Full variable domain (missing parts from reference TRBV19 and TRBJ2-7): DGGITQSPKYLFRKEGQNVTLSCEQNLNHDAMYWYRQDPGQGLRLIYYSQIVNDFQKGDIAEGYSVSREKKESFPLTVTSAQKNPTAFYLCASAGTGSYEQYFGPGTRLTVT.

The CDR3 DNA sequence: TGTGCCAGCAGCGGAGAGACCCAGTACTTC. Translated: CASSGETQYF. J is TRBJ2-5 and V is TRBV7-9, with D unclear. V was clipped by 5 bases and J by 4 bases, with 2 bases between them. The CDR3 is 10 amino acids. CDR1 and CDR2 (germline): SEHNR, FQNEAQ (reference sequence). Looking up the rest from reference TRBV7-9 and TRBJ2-5 gives the full variable domain: DTGVSQNPRHKITKRGQNVTFRCDPISEHNRLYWYRQTLGQGPEFLTYFQNEAQLEKSRLLSDRFSAERPKGSFSTLEIQRTEQGDSAMYLCASSGETQYFGPGTRLLVL.

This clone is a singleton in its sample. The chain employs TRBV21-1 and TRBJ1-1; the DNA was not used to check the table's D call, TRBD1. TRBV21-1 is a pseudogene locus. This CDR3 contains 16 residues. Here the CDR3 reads CASSKRGQGMYTEAFF. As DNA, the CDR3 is TGTGCCAGCTCCAAAAGGGGACAGGGGATGTACACTGAAGCTTTCTTT.

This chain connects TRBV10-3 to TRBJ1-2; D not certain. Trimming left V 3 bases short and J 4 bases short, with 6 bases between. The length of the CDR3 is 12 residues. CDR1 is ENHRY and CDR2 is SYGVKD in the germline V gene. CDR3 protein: CAISDGPYGYTF. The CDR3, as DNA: TGTGCCATCAGTGACGGTCCCTATGGCTACACCTTC.

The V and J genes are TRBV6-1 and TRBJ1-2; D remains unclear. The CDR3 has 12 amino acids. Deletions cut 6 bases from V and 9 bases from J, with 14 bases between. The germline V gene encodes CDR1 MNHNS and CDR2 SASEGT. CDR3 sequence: CASRFQTDSYTF. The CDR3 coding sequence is TGTGCCAGCAGGTTTCAGACTGATAGCTACACCTTC.

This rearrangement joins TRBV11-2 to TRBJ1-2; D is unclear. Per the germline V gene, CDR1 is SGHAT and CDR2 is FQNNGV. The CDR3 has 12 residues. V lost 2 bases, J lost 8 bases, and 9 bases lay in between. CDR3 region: CASSLYSQGYTF. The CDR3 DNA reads TGTGCCAGCAGCTTATACTCGCAAGGCTACACCTTC.

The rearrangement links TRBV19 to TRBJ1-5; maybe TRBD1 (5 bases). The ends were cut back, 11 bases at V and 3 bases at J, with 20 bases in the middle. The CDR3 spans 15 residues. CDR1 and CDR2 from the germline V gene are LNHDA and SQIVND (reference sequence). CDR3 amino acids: CASSTTGRLNQPQHF. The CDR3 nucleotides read TGTGCCTCCAGTACAACGGGACGGCTCAATCAGCCCCAGCATTTT.

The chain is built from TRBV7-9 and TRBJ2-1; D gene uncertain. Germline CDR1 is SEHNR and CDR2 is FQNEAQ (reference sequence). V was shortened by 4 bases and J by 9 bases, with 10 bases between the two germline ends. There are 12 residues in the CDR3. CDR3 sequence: CASSSYGSEQFF. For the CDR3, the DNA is TGTGCCAGCAGCTCCTACGGTAGTGAGCAGTTCTTC.

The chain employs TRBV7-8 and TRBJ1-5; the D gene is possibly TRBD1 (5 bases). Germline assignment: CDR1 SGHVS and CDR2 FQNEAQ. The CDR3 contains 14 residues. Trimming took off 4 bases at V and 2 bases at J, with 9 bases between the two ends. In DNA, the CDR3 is TGTGCCAGCAGCTCGGGGGGTGGCAATCAGCCCCAGCATTTT. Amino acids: CASSSGGGNQPQHF. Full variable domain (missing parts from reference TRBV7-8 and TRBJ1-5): GAGVSQSPRYKVAKRGQDVALRCDPISGHVSLFWYQQALGQGPEFLTYFQNEAQLDKSGLPSDRFFAERPEGSVSTLKIQRTQQEDSAVYLCASSSGGGNQPQHFGDGTRLSIL.